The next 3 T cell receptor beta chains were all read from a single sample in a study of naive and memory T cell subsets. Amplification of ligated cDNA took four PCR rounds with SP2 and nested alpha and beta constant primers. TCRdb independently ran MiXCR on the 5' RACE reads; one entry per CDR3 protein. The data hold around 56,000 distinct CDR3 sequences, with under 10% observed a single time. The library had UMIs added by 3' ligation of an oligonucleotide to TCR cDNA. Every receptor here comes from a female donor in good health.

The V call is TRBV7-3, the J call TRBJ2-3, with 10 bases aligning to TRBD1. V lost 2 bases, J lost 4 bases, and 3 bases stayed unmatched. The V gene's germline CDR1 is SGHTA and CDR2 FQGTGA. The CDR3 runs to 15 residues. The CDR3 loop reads CASSLDRGRSDTQYF. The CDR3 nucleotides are TGTGCCAGCAGCTTAGACAGGGGGCGGTCAGATACGCAGTATTTT.

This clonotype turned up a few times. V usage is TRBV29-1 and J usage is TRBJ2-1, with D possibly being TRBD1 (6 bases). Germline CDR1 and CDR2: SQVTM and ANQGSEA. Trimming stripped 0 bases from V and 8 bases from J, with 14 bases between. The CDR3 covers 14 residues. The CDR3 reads CSVEDGNRVYEQFF. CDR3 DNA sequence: TGCAGCGTTGAAGATGGCAACAGGGTCTATGAGCAGTTCTTC.

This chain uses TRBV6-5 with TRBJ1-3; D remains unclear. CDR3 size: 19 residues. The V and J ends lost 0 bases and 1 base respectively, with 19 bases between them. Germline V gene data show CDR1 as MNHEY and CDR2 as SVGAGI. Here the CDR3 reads CASSYSRSASLGSGNTIYF. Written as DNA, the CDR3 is TGTGCCAGCAGTTACTCGAGATCAGCCAGTCTCGGATCTGGAAACACCATATATTTT.